This TCR beta chain was sequenced for a study of T cells in Graves' hyperthyroidism and ophthalmopathy. Study information: Peripheral blood was drawn at first diagnosis, prior to all treatment. Overall study findings and caveats: From stable hyperthyroidism, ophthalmopathy was set apart by a 13 V-J model.

This clonotype was found many times. What it binds is unknown. Clinical symptoms, serum thyroxine, TRAb, thyroid ultrasound and orbital computed tomography established diagnosis. 10 ml of fresh peripheral blood supplied the PBMCs. This CDR3 has 14 amino acids. V lost 4 bases to trimming and J lost 1 base, with 8 bases between them. Looked up from germline, CDR1 is LNHDA and CDR2 is SQIVND (reference sequence). RNA transcripts yielded amplified TCR beta CDR3 regions. Initially, a first-round RT-PCR of the TCR CDR3 employed the HTBI primer set. TCRdb ran MiXCR on the multiplex PCR reads and lists one entry per CDR3 protein. Of about 400,000 distinct CDR3 sequences listed, approximately 13% were seen once; the top ten hold around a tenth.

The chain combines TRBV19 with TRBJ1-5; TRBD1 is a possible D gene (5 bases). The sequenced material came from blood. This TCR was recovered from a woman between 18 and 29 years old with Graves' hyperthyroidism. In DNA, the CDR3 is TGTGCCAGTAGTAGGGACGGAAGCAATCAGCCCCAGCATTTT. Protein product: CASSRDGSNQPQHF.